The next 17 T cell receptor beta chains were all read from a single sample in a study of blood T cell repertoires in COVID-19. Profiled with immunoSEQ multiplex PCR; TCRdb holds only in-frame clones, not every one. The top ten hold about a sixth of the sample, which has approximately 150,000 clones, about 88% seen once. The sample was peripheral blood. Receptors were obtained from a woman older than 75 with acute or convalescent COVID-19.

This clone was observed a single time. The rearrangement links TRBV5-6 to TRBJ2-7; D remains unclear. The germline CDR1 and CDR2 sequences are SGHDT and YYEEEE. V was trimmed by 1 base and J by 1 base, leaving 12 bases between them. The CDR3 is 15 residues long. CDR3 coding DNA: TGTGCCAGCAGCTTGTTTATCGGTCCTTCCTACGAGCAGTACTTC. Its translation is CASSLFIGPSYEQYF.

Here the CDR3 DNA reads TGTGCCAGCAGCTTACAGAACACCGGGGAGCTGTTTTTT. This encodes CASSLQNTGELFF. This sequence joins TRBV9 and TRBJ2-2; D uncertain. The germline gives CDR1 SGDLS, CDR2 YYNGEE. With 4 bases removed from V and 1 base from J, the gap between germline ends came to 5 bases. CDR3 size: 13 residues.

The CDR3 here is CASSRQSGYEQYF. CDR3 DNA sequence: TGTGCCAGCAGCAGACAGTCGGGCTACGAGCAGTACTTC. This rearrangement joins TRBV7-8 to TRBJ2-7; possible D gene TRBD1, 5 bases. Germline CDR1 is SGHVS and CDR2 is FQNEAQ. V was pared by 5 bases and J by 3 bases, with 11 bases between. The CDR3 loop spans 13 amino acids.

The chain is built from TRBV19 and TRBJ1-1; no firm D call. Germline assignment: CDR1 LNHDA and CDR2 SQIVND (reference sequence). CDR3 length: 15 residues. Trimming took off 4 bases at V and 3 bases at J, with 15 bases between the two ends. The CDR3 nucleotides are TGTGCCAGTAGTACGACTGGGATACTAGACACTGAAGCTTTCTTT. Encoded protein: CASSTTGILDTEAFF.

This clone has a single count. The genes are TRBV5-4 and TRBJ1-6; D not resolved. The germline V gene has CDR1 SGHNT and CDR2 YYREEE (reference sequence). The CDR3 extends over 16 amino acids. The V gene lost 4 bases and the J gene lost 15 bases, with 26 bases spanning the gap. CDR3 in amino acids: CASSGERTGPGPYLHF. The CDR3 DNA follows: TGTGCCAGCAGCGGGGAACGGACTGGACCCGGGCCCTACCTCCACTTT.

The CDR3 nucleotides are TGTGCCAGCAGCTTGGTGGGCAGAACTCCCGAGCAGTACTTC. Translated, it gives CASSLVGRTPEQYF. V usage is TRBV5-6 and J usage is TRBJ2-7; D remains ambiguous. The germline V and J ends were trimmed by 0 bases and 6 bases, with 13 bases remaining between them. Germline CDR1 reads SGHDT; CDR2 reads YYEEEE. The CDR3 length is 14 residues.

This chain joins TRBV5-1 and TRBJ2-7; perhaps TRBD1 as D (6 bases). Trimming left V 2 bases short and J 3 bases short, with 12 bases between. The CDR3 runs 14 residues. Germline V gene data show CDR1 as SGHRS and CDR2 as YFSETQ. The CDR3 loop reads CASSLMTGGYEQYF. The CDR3 DNA reads as TGCGCCAGCAGCTTAATGACAGGCGGCTACGAGCAGTACTTC.

This clone appeared a single time. The chain has TRBV6-2 or TRBV6-3 and TRBJ1-2, with TRBD1 identical over 7 bases. V shed 5 bases and J 4 bases; nucleotides not matched to a gene: 7. This CDR3 region has 14 residues. Germline V gives CDR1 MNHEY, CDR2 SVGEGT. As DNA, the CDR3 is TGTGCCAGCAGTAGGACCCAGGGGGGCTATGGCTACACCTTC. It yields the protein CASSRTQGGYGYTF.

The genes are TRBV29-1 and TRBJ1-1; TRBD1 aligns across 8 bases. Looked up from germline, CDR1 is SQVTM and CDR2 is ANQGSEA. The CDR3 consists of 13 residues. V was clipped by 6 bases and J by 5 bases; unmatched bases: 8. The CDR3 is CSVTETGATEAFF. CDR3 sequence (DNA): TGCAGCGTGACGGAGACAGGGGCTACTGAAGCTTTCTTT.

The chain recombines TRBV10-1 with TRBJ2-1, with 9 bases lining up with TRBD1. V gave up 11 bases and J gave up 5 bases; unmatched junction bases: 10. The CDR3 consists of 14 residues. Per the germline V gene, CDR1 is WNHNN and CDR2 is SYGVQD (reference sequence). Here the CDR3 DNA reads TGCGCCGGACCGACCGGACAGGGGCACAATGAGCAGTTCTTC. It specifies CAGPTGQGHNEQFF.

The chain couples TRBV6-5 to TRBJ1-2; TRBD1 matches 8 bases. The V segment lost 7 bases and the J segment 8 bases; nucleotides outside the gene matches: 12. The CDR3 length is 14 residues. Germline CDR1 and CDR2: MNHEY and SVGAGI. CDR3 nucleotides: TGTGCCAGCATAAAGGACAGGGACTCCCGGGGCTACACCTTC. This encodes CASIKDRDSRGYTF.

The chain recombines TRBV10-2 with TRBJ2-2, with D hard to call. The CDR3 length is 14 residues. CDR1 and CDR2 from the germline V gene are WSHSY and SAAADI. V was shortened by 6 bases and J by 5 bases, with 13 bases between the two germline ends. CDR3 coding DNA: TGCGCCAGCAGCCAACGCAGGCAGACCGGGGAGCTGTTTTTT. Protein sequence: CASSQRRQTGELFF.

This clone was observed a handful of times. V usage is TRBV5-1 and J usage is TRBJ1-2; D gene uncertain. CDR3 size: 18 residues. The germline gives CDR1 SGHRS, CDR2 YFSETQ. The V gene lost 5 bases and the J gene lost 0 bases, with 23 bases spanning the gap. The CDR3 protein is CASRPTQPDGNANYGYTF. As DNA, the CDR3 is TGCGCCAGCAGACCCACACAGCCAGACGGAAACGCTAACTATGGCTACACCTTC.

The rearrangement uses TRBV11-2 and TRBJ2-1; 8 bases line up with TRBD2. The CDR3 has 17 amino acids. The germline CDR1 and CDR2 sequences are SGHAT and FQNNGV. V dropped 1 base and J dropped 5; count of bases not matched to a gene: 10. As DNA, the CDR3 is TGTGCCAGCAGCTTAGGACCCTCGGGGGGGAGAAACAATGAGCAGTTCTTC. Translated: CASSLGPSGGRNNEQFF.

The chain couples TRBV24-1 to TRBJ2-1; D possibly corresponds to TRBD2 (6 bases). The CDR3 length is 16 residues. Germline loops: CDR1 KGHDR, CDR2 SFDVKD. V was clipped by 3 bases and J by 0 bases, with 11 bases between them. The CDR3 is CATSDRPGDSYNEQFF. CDR3 sequence (DNA): TGTGCCACCAGTGATCGGCCGGGGGACTCCTACAATGAGCAGTTCTTC.

The V and J genes are TRBV5-1 and TRBJ1-6, with D possibly matching TRBD1 (5 bases). The CDR3 contains 17 residues. Trimming shortened V by 1 base and J by 2 bases, and 13 bases separated the two germline ends. Germline V gives CDR1 SGHRS, CDR2 YFSETQ. CDR3 sequence (DNA): TGCGCCAGCAGCTTGAACGGGCAGGGTACCTATAATTCACCCCTCCACTTT. Translating it yields CASSLNGQGTYNSPLHF.

The chain links TRBV5-5 to TRBJ1-6, with D possibly being TRBD1 (5 bases). Germline assignment: CDR1 SGHKS and CDR2 YYEKEE (reference sequence). This CDR3 spans 16 amino acids. Between the trimmed V and J ends, which lost 4 bases and 9 bases, there was a span of 20 bases. The CDR3 region has the DNA TGTGCCAGCAGCCCCTCCCAGGGAAGGAGTCGTTCACCCCTCCACTTT. This gives the protein CASSPSQGRSRSPLHF.